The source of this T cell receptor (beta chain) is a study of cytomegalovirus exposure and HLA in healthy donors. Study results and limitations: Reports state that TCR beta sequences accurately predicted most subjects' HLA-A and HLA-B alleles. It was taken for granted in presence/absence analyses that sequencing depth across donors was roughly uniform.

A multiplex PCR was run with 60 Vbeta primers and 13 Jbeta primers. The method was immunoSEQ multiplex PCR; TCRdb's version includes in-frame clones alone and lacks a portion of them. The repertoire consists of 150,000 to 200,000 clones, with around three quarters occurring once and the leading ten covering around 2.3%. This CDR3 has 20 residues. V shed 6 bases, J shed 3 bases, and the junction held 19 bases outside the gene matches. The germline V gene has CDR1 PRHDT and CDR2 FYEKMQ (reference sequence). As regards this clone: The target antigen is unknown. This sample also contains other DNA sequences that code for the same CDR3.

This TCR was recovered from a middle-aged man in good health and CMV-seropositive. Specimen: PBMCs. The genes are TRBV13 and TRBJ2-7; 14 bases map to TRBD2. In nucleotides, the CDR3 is TGTGCCAGCAGTCCCGTACTATTGACTAGCGGGGGGGCCCACCTCTACGAGCAGTACTTC. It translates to CASSPVLLTSGGAHLYEQYF.